This passage covers 10 T cell receptor beta chains from one sample sequenced in a study of identical twins. TCRdb fed the 5' RACE reads into MiXCR, producing one record per CDR3 protein. This sample has about 490,000 distinct CDR3 sequences, with nearly 15% found just once. The sample was also linked to a second study, of yellow fever vaccine responses in identical twins.

The sample consisted of CD4+ T cells sorted from blood. These receptor sequences come from a woman between 18 and 29 years old in good health.

The sample holds a few counts of this clonotype. The chain employs TRBV29-1 and TRBJ2-3, with a weak D call TRBD2 (6 bases). The length of the CDR3 is 15 residues. Between the trimmed V and J ends, which lost 0 bases and 1 base, there was a span of 11 bases. CDR1 is SQVTM, CDR2 ANQGSEA, per germline. CDR3 coding DNA: TGCAGCGTTGAAGATCTGACGGGAGGCACAGATACGCAGTATTTT. Its protein product is CSVEDLTGGTDTQYF.

This chain links TRBV11-2 with TRBJ2-5; a weak D match, TRBD1 (6 bases). The germline V gene has CDR1 SGHAT and CDR2 FQNNGV. The CDR3 totals 20 residues. With 5 bases removed from V and 2 bases from J, the gap between germline ends came to 30 bases. The DNA for the CDR3 is TGTGCCAGCAGCCGAGACAGGATCGGCCAGCCCATGCGGCAACAAGAGACCCAGTACTTC. Amino acid sequence: CASSRDRIGQPMRQQETQYF.

This clonotype has ten or more counts. The chain couples TRBV3-1 to TRBJ1-2; D not certain. Trimming took 0 bases from V and 8 from J, leaving 16 bases between them. CDR3 size: 15 residues. The V gene's germline CDR1 is LGHDT and CDR2 YNNKEL (reference sequence). The chain's CDR3 is CASSQDRNIPGGYTF. DNA of the CDR3: TGTGCCAGCAGCCAAGATCGGAACATTCCGGGGGGCTACACCTTC.

This clonotype was detected a few times. V and J are TRBV5-1 and TRBJ2-1, with 10 positions matching TRBD2. The CDR3 covers 15 residues. In germline, CDR1 is SGHRS, CDR2 YFSETQ. Unmatched junction bases numbered 6, after V lost 4 bases and J lost 5 bases. CDR3 in amino acids: CASSAGLAPHNEQFF. Here the CDR3 DNA reads TGCGCCAGCAGCGCGGGACTAGCGCCCCACAATGAGCAGTTCTTC.

In this sample, this clonotype turned up a few times. The chain has TRBV19 and TRBJ2-5; D is unresolved. Per the germline V gene, CDR1 is LNHDA and CDR2 is SQIVND (reference sequence). V was shortened by 3 bases and J by 2 bases, with 10 bases between the two germline ends. CDR3 length: 14 residues. The CDR3 nucleotides read TGTGCCAGTAGTATGAGGCAGCGACAAGAGACCCAGTACTTC. This encodes CASSMRQRQETQYF.

This clonotype occurred a few times. This chain connects TRBV5-1 to TRBJ2-5, with TRBD2 identical over 14 bases. The CDR3 totals 17 residues. Per germline, CDR1 SGHRS and CDR2 YFSETQ. V lost 1 base to trimming and J lost 5 bases; unmatched junction nucleotides: 7. The CDR3 DNA is TGCGCCAGCAGCTTGCCCGGGACTAGCGGGAGTGAGGAGACCCAGTACTTC. Translated, it gives CASSLPGTSGSEETQYF. The full variable domain, with the rest looked up from reference TRBV5-1 and TRBJ2-5, is KAGVTQTPRYLIKTRGQQVTLSCSPISGHRSVSWYQQTPGQGLQFLFEYFSETQRNKGNFPGRFSGRQFSNSRSEMNVSTLELGDSALYLCASSLPGTSGSEETQYFGPGTRLLVL.

The V gene is TRBV3-1, the J gene TRBJ1-1, with D possibly matching TRBD1 (5 bases). CDR1 is LGHDT and CDR2 is YNNKEL in the germline V gene (reference sequence). The CDR3 covers 15 residues. V gave up 4 bases and J gave up 5 bases, with 17 bases separating them. The CDR3 here is CASSRPSGRTTEAFF. The DNA for the CDR3 is TGTGCCAGCAGCCGGCCTTCAGGGAGGACGACTGAAGCTTTCTTT.

This clonotype was seen more than once but under ten times. The V call is TRBV20-1, the J call TRBJ2-3, with unresolved D. Per the germline V gene, CDR1 is DFQATT and CDR2 is SNEGSKA (reference sequence). V shed 3 bases and J shed 4 bases, with 8 bases lying between them. There are 12 residues in the CDR3. CDR3 bases: TGCAGTGCTAGGGACGTCTCAGATACGCAGTATTTT. Translated: CSARDVSDTQYF.

Ten or more counts support this clonotype. The chain has TRBV7-2 and TRBJ2-7; a possible D gene is TRBD2 (5 bases). The CDR3 length is 15 residues. The germline V gene has CDR1 SGHTA and CDR2 FQGNSA. V was shortened by 2 bases and J by 2 bases, with 13 bases between the two germline ends. The CDR3 DNA sequence: TGTGCCAGCAGCTTATCCCAGACTATCCCCTACGAGCAGTACTTC. This sequence encodes CASSLSQTIPYEQYF.

The DNA for the CDR3 is TGCAGTGCCCCCCCCACGGGGGGGCACTACAATGAGCAGTTCTTC. It yields the protein CSAPPTGGHYNEQFF. The rearrangement links TRBV20-1 to TRBJ2-1; 8 bases agree with TRBD2. CDR1 and CDR2 from the germline V gene are DFQATT and SNEGSKA (reference sequence). With 6 bases clipped from V and 3 bases from J, the junction kept 10 bases outside the gene matches. The CDR3 totals 15 residues.